Listed below are T cell receptor beta chains from one sample, sequenced in a study of post-analysis software for immune sequencing data. From the PCR reads, TCRdb called clonotypes with MiXCR, one entry per CDR3 protein. Counted here are approximately 350,000 distinct CDR3 sequences, less than 40% occurring once; the ten biggest clones make up around an eighth. Sequenced material: blood. The origin of the receptors is a girl between 5 and 17 years old with multiple sclerosis. Both conserved end residues are part of each CDR3. The D gene is left open where the match is weak. Expanded clones get a size class; other rows say once, few or many, or leave the size out.

cdr3_aa cdr3_nt j_call v_call d_call clone_size
CASSSNRGDEQYF TGTGCCAGCAGCTCTAACAGGGGGGACGAGCAGTACTTC TRBJ2-7 TRBV7-6 TRBD1 many
CASSSPNTFPYEQYF TGTGCCAGCAGTTCCCCGAACACGTTTCCCTACGAGCAGTACTTC TRBJ2-7 TRBV6-6 - -
CASSLPPMNTEAFF TGTGCCAGCAGTTTGCCACCTATGAACACTGAAGCTTTCTTT TRBJ1-1 TRBV12-3/TRBV12-4 - -
CASSVTTAYGYTF TGTGCCAGCAGTGTGACAACGGCTTATGGCTACACCTTC TRBJ1-2 TRBV6-1 - -
CASSWGTGLNEQYF TGCGCCAGCAGCTGGGGGACAGGACTGAACGAGCAGTACTTC TRBJ2-7 TRBV5-1 TRBD1 -
CASSFVMGSGTQYF TGTGCCAGCAGTTTTGTCATGGGGTCGGGGACCCAGTACTTC TRBJ2-5 TRBV12-3/TRBV12-4 - -
CANSSLEGTGPYEQYF TGTGCCAACAGCAGTCTGGAGGGGACAGGGCCCTACGAGCAGTACTTC TRBJ2-7 TRBV7-9 TRBD1 -
CASSYSGLALGETQYF TGTGCCAGCAGTTACTCGGGACTAGCGTTGGGAGAGACCCAGTACTTC TRBJ2-5 TRBV6-5 TRBD2 few
CASSSQRGGGAIDTQYF TGCGCCAGCAGCTCCCAGCGGGGCGGGGGGGCCATAGATACGCAGTATTTT TRBJ2-3 TRBV5-1 TRBD2 few
CASSLGGDTEAFF TGTGCCAGCAGTCTAGGAGGGGACACTGAAGCTTTCTTT TRBJ1-1 TRBV7-9 - many
CASSYSFGTGSHEQYF TGTGCCAGCAGTTACTCCTTCGGGACAGGGTCCCACGAGCAGTACTTC TRBJ2-7 TRBV6-6 TRBD1 -
CASSHWGQSPTNEKLFF TGCGCCAGCAGCCACTGGGGCCAGAGCCCAACTAATGAAAAACTGTTTTTT TRBJ1-4 TRBV4-1 - few
CASRREGSSYNEQYF TGTGCCAGCCGACGGGAGGGGAGCTCCTACAATGAGCAGTACTTC TRBJ2-7 TRBV27 TRBD2 -
CASTVGGGYNEQFF TGCGCCAGCACGGTCGGGGGGGGTTACAATGAGCAGTTCTTC TRBJ2-1 TRBV5-1 TRBD2 many
CASSPKIWDSSYEQYF TGTGCCAGCAGCCCTAAAATCTGGGACAGCTCCTACGAGCAGTACTTC TRBJ2-7 TRBV14 TRBD1 -
CASSYTGQTNTEAFF TGTGCCAGCAGTTACACGGGACAGACGAACACTGAAGCTTTCTTT TRBJ1-1 TRBV6-6 TRBD1 -
CSARESGAPYEQYF TGCAGTGCTAGAGAGTCGGGTGCACCCTACGAGCAGTACTTC TRBJ2-7 TRBV20-1 - -
CSVVTGTGNYEQYF TGCAGCGTGGTCACCGGGACTGGCAACTACGAGCAGTACTTC TRBJ2-7 TRBV29-1 - -
CASRGQGGYNEQFF TGTGCCAGCAGGGGACAGGGCGGCTACAATGAGCAGTTCTTC TRBJ2-1 TRBV12-3/TRBV12-4 TRBD1 -
CASSQGLGTTGELFF TGTGCCAGCAGCCAAGGGCTCGGGACTACCGGGGAGCTGTTTTTT TRBJ2-2 TRBV3-1 - -
CASSHTQYF TGTGCCAGCAGTCATACGCAGTATTTT TRBJ2-3 TRBV27 - many
CATGDRRETDTQYF TGTGCCACGGGAGACAGGCGGGAGACAGATACGCAGTATTTT TRBJ2-3 TRBV15 - -
CASSPRPGSGETQYF TGTGCCAGCAGCCCTCGGCCCGGGTCCGGAGAGACCCAGTACTTC TRBJ2-5 TRBV7-3 - -
CASSLLGLAGGREQFF TGTGCCAGCAGTCTCCTGGGACTAGCGGGGGGCCGTGAGCAGTTCTTC TRBJ2-1 TRBV12-3/TRBV12-4 TRBD2 many
CASSLGGGETQYF TGTGCCAGCAGCTTAGGGGGAGGGGAGACCCAGTACTTC TRBJ2-5 TRBV5-1 - many
CASSDRGNTGELFF TGCGCCAGCAGTGACAGGGGAAACACCGGGGAGCTGTTTTTT TRBJ2-2 TRBV4-1 TRBD1 many
CSARLAGKETQYF TGCAGTGCTCGACTAGCGGGGAAAGAGACCCAGTACTTC TRBJ2-5 TRBV20-1 TRBD2 many
CATGASGANVLTF TGTGCCACAGGGGCCTCTGGGGCCAACGTCCTGACTTTC TRBJ2-6 TRBV12-3/TRBV12-4 - few
CASSLGDRAAYEQYF TGTGCCAGCAGCTTAGGGGACAGGGCCGCCTACGAGCAGTACTTC TRBJ2-7 TRBV7-9 TRBD1 -
CSAIRSRGFASPLHF TGCAGTGCCATCCGATCGAGGGGATTCGCTTCACCCCTCCACTTT TRBJ1-6 TRBV20-1 - -
CSPIAGDGNNEQFF TGCAGTCCTATAGCCGGGGACGGGAACAATGAGCAGTTCTTC TRBJ2-1 TRBV20-1 - -
CASSLGDASRLYEQYF TGTGCCAGCAGCTTGGGGGATGCTAGCCGCCTTTACGAGCAGTACTTC TRBJ2-7 TRBV7-9 - once
CASRKGAADEQYF TGCGCCAGCAGGAAGGGGGCAGCCGACGAGCAGTACTTC TRBJ2-7 TRBV5-1 TRBD1 -
CASSSTETYNEQFF TGTGCCAGCAGTTCAACAGAGACCTACAATGAGCAGTTCTTC TRBJ2-1 TRBV12-3/TRBV12-4 - few
CASNLLGQPQHF TGTGCCAGCAACCTTTTGGGCCAGCCCCAGCATTTT TRBJ1-5 TRBV5-6 - few
CASSPQQGSQPQHF TGTGCCAGCAGTCCCCAACAGGGAAGCCAGCCCCAGCATTTT TRBJ1-5 TRBV12-3/TRBV12-4 - few
CASSEFRDTSTDTQYF TGTGCCAGCAGTGAGTTCCGGGACACAAGCACAGATACGCAGTATTTT TRBJ2-3 TRBV25-1 - few
CASKETGQLNTEAFF TGTGCCAGCAAAGAGACGGGACAGTTGAACACTGAAGCTTTCTTT TRBJ1-1 TRBV16 TRBD1 few
CASSGGSGSNQPQHF TGTGCCAGCAGCGGAGGGTCAGGGTCCAATCAGCCCCAGCATTTT TRBJ1-5 TRBV4-2 - -
CASLGGGAEGYEQYF TGTGCCAGCCTAGGAGGCGGTGCGGAGGGCTACGAGCAGTACTTC TRBJ2-7 TRBV2 - -
CASSLQSSEQFF TGTGCCAGCAGCTTACAATCCTCTGAGCAGTTCTTC TRBJ2-1 TRBV7-2 - many
CASRPGQGVEKLFF TGTGCCAGCAGACCCGGACAGGGTGTCGAAAAACTGTTTTTT TRBJ1-4 TRBV7-3 TRBD1 -
CASSVISGNTEAFF TGTGCCAGCAGTGTAATCTCAGGGAATACTGAAGCTTTCTTT TRBJ1-1 TRBV6-2/TRBV6-3 - -
CSVRQFTNEKLFF TGCAGCGTTCGACAATTTACTAATGAAAAACTGTTTTTT TRBJ1-4 TRBV29-1 - -
CASSPAFSGGPSYNEQFF TGTGCCAGCAGTCCCGCCTTTAGCGGGGGGCCCTCCTACAATGAGCAGTTCTTC TRBJ2-1 TRBV27 TRBD2 few
CASSHAGSYEQYF TGTGCCAGCAGCCACGCGGGGTCCTACGAGCAGTACTTC TRBJ2-7 TRBV3-1 - few
CASSQDTSGYEQYF TGCGCCAGCAGCCAAGATACTAGCGGCTACGAGCAGTACTTC TRBJ2-7 TRBV4-3 TRBD2 -
CSASRGDTSAFF TGCAGTGCTAGTCGGGGTGACACATCGGCTTTCTTT TRBJ1-1 TRBV20-1 - -
CASRPQGTSSNQPQHF TGTGCCAGCAGACCACAGGGGACGTCAAGCAATCAGCCCCAGCATTTT TRBJ1-5 TRBV6-5 TRBD1 -
CASSKAGGVGEKLFF TGCGCCAGCAGCAAAGCAGGTGGTGTGGGTGAAAAACTGTTTTTT TRBJ1-4 TRBV5-1 - once
CASSRSGSTDTQYF TGTGCCAGCAGCCGTAGCGGGAGCACAGATACGCAGTATTTT TRBJ2-3 TRBV7-9 TRBD2 few
CASSYGTLDHDQETQYF TGTGCCAGCAGTTACGGGACCCTCGACCACGACCAAGAGACCCAGTACTTC TRBJ2-5 TRBV6-5 - -
CASSPPFGDRGSNYGYTF TGTGCCAGCTCACCACCTTTCGGGGACAGGGGATCCAACTATGGCTACACCTTC TRBJ1-2 TRBV18 TRBD1 -
CSASGGQETQYF TGCAGTGCTAGCGGGGGGCAAGAGACCCAGTACTTC TRBJ2-5 TRBV20-1 TRBD2 many
CASSPRWGGGYTF TGTGCCAGCAGCCCAAGGTGGGGCGGTGGCTACACCTTC TRBJ1-2 TRBV12-3/TRBV12-4 - few